This T cell receptor beta chain was sequenced during a study of beta chain features in type 1 diabetes. Turning to the study itself: Patient and healthy donor groups were alike in age, gender and cell yields. Study-level findings and limits: Type 1 diabetes patients had moderately but significantly shorter TCRB CDR3s in all four CD4+ subsets. Sequencing from cDNA could over-represent high-TCR-expressing cells.

The germline CDR1 and CDR2 sequences are SGHRS and YFSETQ. This CDR3 has 13 amino acids. Germline trimming cut 8 bases from V and 4 bases from J; bases unmatched to any gene: 8. Of the isolated RNA, all was reverse transcribed, and so the sequenced material was expressed TCRB transcripts. Clones were read by immunoSEQ multiplex PCR, and TCRdb kept only the in-frame ones, dropping some. The data show around 250,000 clones, about 14% seen once. This clone turned up a few times. Its antigen is unidentified. Averaging approximately 0.11 L, one heparinised blood draw was given by each donor. The sequenced material came from naive CD4+ T cells from blood. The source is a woman between 40 and 50 years old in good health. J is TRBJ2-5 and V is TRBV5-1; 7 bases match TRBD2. CDR3 nucleotide sequence: TGCGCCAGTACTACTAGCGAGCGAGAGACCCAGTACTTC. Residues: CASTTSERETQYF.